Shown below are 3 T cell receptor beta chains from a single sample sequenced in a study of neoadjuvant nivolumab and ipilimumab in lung cancer. Clones were sequenced by immunoSEQ multiplex PCR, and TCRdb holds only the in-frame ones, with some missing. The data show roughly 49,000 clones, roughly 90% seen once. The sample in question was blood, obtained before neoadjuvant nivolumab, alone or with ipilimumab. The receptors shown here come from an adult with non-small cell lung cancer. Some clones in this sample may be carry-over from other donors' samples.

The genes are TRBV7-9 and TRBJ2-1, with 9 bases aligning to TRBD2. Germline-derived CDR1 and CDR2 are SEHNR and FQNEAQ (reference sequence). The V and J ends lost 4 bases and 0 bases, in that order; junction bases with no gene match: 13. This CDR3 is 19 amino acids long. The CDR3 spells CASSWGRLADPSSYNEQFF. The CDR3 coding sequence is TGTGCCAGCAGCTGGGGGAGACTAGCGGACCCTAGCTCCTACAATGAGCAGTTCTTC.

The chain joins TRBV4-1 to TRBJ2-5; D possibly corresponds to TRBD2 (5 bases). In germline, CDR1 is MGHRA, CDR2 YSYEKL. This CDR3 comprises 14 residues. Trimming pared 4 bases from V and 5 bases from J, leaving 14 bases between. The CDR3 DNA reads as TGCGCCAGCAGCCGGGAGCTAATCGGGGAGACCCAGTACTTC. Amino acids: CASSRELIGETQYF.

The V call is TRBV29-1, the J call TRBJ2-4; D ambiguous. V lost 5 bases, J lost 0 bases, and 14 bases lay in between. Germline CDR1 reads SQVTM; CDR2 reads ANQGSEA. This CDR3 spans 15 amino acids. The CDR3 region is CSVTADEIAKNIQYF. For the CDR3, the DNA is TGCAGCGTTACCGCCGATGAGATAGCCAAAAACATTCAGTACTTC.